These 14 T cell receptor beta chains share one sample of origin, sequenced in a study of control samples from healthy donors and cancer patients. Sequencing used immunoSEQ multiplex PCR; TCRdb keeps in-frame clones, though not all of them. In the table there are approximately 190,000 clones, around 93% of which are singletons. The sample was blood. All receptors come from a man younger than 40 in good health.

The rearrangement uses TRBV2 and TRBJ2-3; D not resolved. Trimming removed 6 bases from V and 0 bases from J, with 16 bases in between. This CDR3 has 16 amino acids. CDR1 and CDR2 from the germline V gene are SNHLY and FYNNEI. The DNA for the CDR3 is TGTGCCAGCAGGGGCCATCTGTGGGATAGCACAGATACGCAGTATTTT. Translating it yields CASRGHLWDSTDTQYF.

The J gene is TRBJ2-6, the V gene TRBV6-2 or TRBV6-3, with D hard to call. The CDR3 spans 15 residues. Germline-derived CDR1 and CDR2 are MNHEY and SVGEGT. With 4 bases removed from V and 4 bases from J, the gap between germline ends came to 11 bases. The CDR3: CASSFDATGANVLTF. CDR3 DNA sequence: TGTGCCAGCAGTTTTGACGCGACCGGGGCCAACGTCCTGACTTTC.

The chain uses TRBV3-1 (or the pseudogene TRBV3-2) and TRBJ1-3, with D unresolved. Trimming pared 0 bases from V and 4 bases from J, leaving 13 bases between. Germline assignment: CDR1 LGHDT and CDR2 YNNKEL (reference sequence). The CDR3 totals 16 residues. The CDR3 DNA sequence: TGTGCCAGCAGCCAAGACCCAACCTGGACCGGAAACACCATATATTTT. Translation gives CASSQDPTWTGNTIYF.

In this sample, this clone turned up a few times. The chain recombines TRBV7-9 with TRBJ2-3; 11 bases match TRBD2. Losses at the gene ends were 3 bases for V and 7 bases for J; bases not matched to a gene: 6. CDR3 size: 15 residues. The germline V gene encodes CDR1 SEHNR and CDR2 FQNEAQ (reference sequence). The CDR3: CASSLFSGGANTQYF. CDR3 nucleotides: TGTGCCAGCAGCTTGTTTAGCGGGGGGGCAAATACGCAGTATTTT.

The V and J genes are TRBV7-3 and TRBJ1-2; D gene ambiguous. Trimming removed 5 bases at V and 7 bases at J, with 2 bases between. Germline-derived CDR1 and CDR2 are SGHTA and FQGTGA. The CDR3 has 9 amino acids. The CDR3 DNA follows: TGTGCCAGCAGCCGTGGCTACACCTTC. Translated, it gives CASSRGYTF.

The chain combines TRBV6-5 with TRBJ2-1, with 8 nucleotides matching TRBD1. The germline V gene encodes CDR1 MNHEY and CDR2 SVGAGI. This CDR3 contains 15 residues. V dropped 6 bases and J dropped 5; count of bases not matched to a gene: 9. Here the CDR3 DNA reads TGTGCCAGCAGCCAAGACAGGGGCAGGAACAATGAGCAGTTCTTC. Its translation: CASSQDRGRNNEQFF.

This clone has only one observation. J is TRBJ2-1 and V is TRBV6-5; TRBD2 is a possible D gene (6 bases). CDR3 size: 13 residues. V was pared by 5 bases and J by 7 bases, with 12 bases between. Per the germline V gene, CDR1 is MNHEY and CDR2 is SVGAGI. DNA for the CDR3: TGTGCCAGCAGTCGGGCCGCGGGGAATGAGCAGTTCTTC. Translation gives CASSRAAGNEQFF.

CDR3 amino acids: CATSDSSSGELFF. The CDR3 coding sequence is TGTGCCACCAGTGATTCTAGTTCCGGGGAGCTGTTTTTT. V is TRBV24-1 and J is TRBJ2-2; D unclear. There are 13 residues in the CDR3. The ends were cut back, 2 bases at V and 6 bases at J, with 6 bases in the middle. CDR1 is KGHDR and CDR2 is SFDVKD in the germline V gene.

The chain is built from TRBV9 and TRBJ2-2; 11 bases are a match to TRBD1. Germline CDR1 SGDLS, CDR2 YYNGEE. This CDR3 is built from 15 residues. Trimming cost V 0 bases and J 7 bases; bases outside gene matches: 2. CDR3 in amino acids: CASSVEGTGGGELFF. The CDR3 bases are TGTGCCAGCAGCGTAGAAGGGACAGGGGGCGGGGAGCTGTTTTTT.

V and J are TRBV20-1 and TRBJ1-2; TRBD1 aligns across 11 bases. CDR3 length: 11 residues. Per the germline V gene, CDR1 is DFQATT and CDR2 is SNEGSKA (reference sequence). Germline trimming cut 6 bases from V and 14 bases from J; bases unmatched to any gene: 8. CDR3 coding DNA: TGCAGTGCCCCTGGACAGGGGGCGGAAACCTTC. It translates to CSAPGQGAETF.

The J gene is TRBJ2-7, the V gene TRBV24-1; D may be TRBD2 (6 bases). Germline lookup yields CDR1 KGHDR and CDR2 SFDVKD. V lost 1 base, J lost 3 bases, and 9 bases lay in between. There are 14 residues in the CDR3. The CDR3 here is CATSDFGGSYEQYF. The CDR3 DNA is TGTGCCACCAGTGATTTCGGGGGAAGCTACGAGCAGTACTTC.

This chain joins TRBV4-1 and TRBJ2-2; D may correspond to TRBD1 or TRBD2 (5 bases each). Germline V lookup: CDR1 MGHRA, CDR2 YSYEKL. The CDR3 is 18 amino acids. V lost 3 bases and J lost 7, with 24 bases in between. The CDR3 spells CASSQGVGPSWRGGELFF. CDR3 sequence (DNA): TGCGCCAGCAGCCAGGGGGTCGGGCCCTCTTGGCGAGGCGGGGAGCTGTTTTTT.

The chain joins TRBV5-4 to TRBJ1-3; 8 bases map to TRBD1. CDR3 size: 17 residues. Trimming took 4 bases from V and 0 from J; bases not matched to a gene: 9. Germline lookup yields CDR1 SGHNT and CDR2 YYREEE (reference sequence). CDR3 loop: CASSLHGQGFSGNTIYF. The CDR3 coding sequence is TGTGCCAGCAGCCTCCACGGACAGGGCTTCTCTGGAAACACCATATATTTT.

The gene calls are TRBV7-2 and TRBJ2-7; the D is unclear. CDR3 length: 14 residues. Trimming took off 0 bases at V and 1 base at J, with 7 bases between the two ends. From germline, CDR1 is SGHTA and CDR2 FQGNSA. DNA of the CDR3: TGTGCCAGCAGCTTAGCTGGTTGGTCCTACGAGCAGTACTTC. Protein sequence: CASSLAGWSYEQYF.